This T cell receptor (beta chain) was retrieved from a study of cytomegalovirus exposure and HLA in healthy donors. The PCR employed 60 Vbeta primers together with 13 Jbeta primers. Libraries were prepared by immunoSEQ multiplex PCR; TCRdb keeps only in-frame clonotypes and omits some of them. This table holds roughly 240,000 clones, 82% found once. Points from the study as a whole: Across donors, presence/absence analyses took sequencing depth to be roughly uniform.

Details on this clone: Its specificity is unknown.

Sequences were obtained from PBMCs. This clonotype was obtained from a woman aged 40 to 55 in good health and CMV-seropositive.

DNA of the CDR3: TGTGCCAGCAGCGAACCCCCACTAGCGGGGGCCGGGGAGCTGTTTTTT. Translated, it gives CASSEPPLAGAGELFF. The chain has TRBV9 and TRBJ2-2, with 11 positions matching TRBD2. The V segment lost 3 bases and the J segment 6 bases; nucleotides outside the gene matches: 7. The CDR3 length is 16 residues. Germline V gene lookup returns CDR1 SGDLS and CDR2 YYNGEE.